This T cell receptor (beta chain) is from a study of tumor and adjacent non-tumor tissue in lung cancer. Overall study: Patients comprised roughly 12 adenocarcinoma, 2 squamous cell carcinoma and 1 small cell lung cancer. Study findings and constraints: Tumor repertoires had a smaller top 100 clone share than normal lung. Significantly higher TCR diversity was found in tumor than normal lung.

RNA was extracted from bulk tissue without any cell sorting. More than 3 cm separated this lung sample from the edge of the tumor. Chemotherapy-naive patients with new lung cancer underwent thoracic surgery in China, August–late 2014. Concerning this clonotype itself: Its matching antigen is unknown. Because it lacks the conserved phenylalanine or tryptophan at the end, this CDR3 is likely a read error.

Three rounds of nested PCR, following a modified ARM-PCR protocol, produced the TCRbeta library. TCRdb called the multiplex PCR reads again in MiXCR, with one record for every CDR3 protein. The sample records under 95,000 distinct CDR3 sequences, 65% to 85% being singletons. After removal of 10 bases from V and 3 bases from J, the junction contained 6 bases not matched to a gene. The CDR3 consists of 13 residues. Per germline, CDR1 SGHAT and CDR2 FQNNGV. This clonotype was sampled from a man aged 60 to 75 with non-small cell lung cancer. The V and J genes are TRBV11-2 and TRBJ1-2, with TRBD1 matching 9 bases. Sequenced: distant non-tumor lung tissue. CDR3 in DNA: TGTGCCAACAGGGGGCCGTTGGACTATGGCTACACCTAC. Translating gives CANRGPLDYGYTY.